This T cell receptor (beta chain) was found in a study of blood T cell repertoires in COVID-19 (dated by TCRdb to 2020 to 2022). Regarding the research as a whole: The collaborator samples originated in the United States, Italy and Spain and spanned the acute and convalescent phases of COVID-19. The prospective study material was composed of cDNA or gDNA derived from T cells, B-cell-depleted T cells, or PBMCs. The dataset comprised deeply sampled blood TCRbeta repertoires from subjects exposed to, actively infected with, or recovered from COVID-19. A freely available public database, intended as a resource for researchers studying the immune response to SARS-CoV-2, is where the repertoires were released. The samples were drawn from the first 160 participants of the ongoing ImmuneRACE study and from 1,254 subjects provided by 6 global collaborators. Sample metadata almost always included a de-identified subject ID, COVID-19 status, age in years and sex. Where available, HLA class I and class II types were taken from metadata supplied by the sample provider and were not determined by assay-based typing. What the study reported, not specific to this receptor: The quantity of clinical and demographic metadata differed by source and by participant and was supplied without curation.

The collaborating institutions used their own protocols to collect whole blood in K2EDTA tubes. Collaborator samples were shipped for TCRbeta analysis as frozen whole blood, isolated PBMCs, or DNA extracted from either sample type. In its sample, this clone was seen a few times. The antigen it recognizes is unknown. No base qualities exist here, and no much larger clone lies one base off it. TCRbeta CDR3 regions were amplified from genomic DNA by means of the immunoSEQ Assay, a bias-controlled multiplex PCR. Regarding the original processing steps: Nucleated cell counts per sample were estimated from amplification of reference gene primers within the assay. To quantify the absolute abundance of each unique TCRbeta CDR3 rearrangement, sequence reads were collapsed and filtered. Productive Simpson clonality was computed per sample as the square root of Simpson's diversity index over productive rearrangements. The table comes from immuneACCESS by way of TCRdb, which keeps in-frame sequences with V and J called. Part of the clones is missing from these tables; in studies checked, under half for an unresolved V gene and the rest for unknown reasons. The V and J calls and clone size come from that table; D and trimming were worked out from the DNA. A total of 56,000 or so clones appear in this sample, roughly 85% of them only once. Clones ranked in the top ten supply 10% of the sample.

Looking up the germline V gene (reference sequence) yields CDR1 SEHNR and CDR2 FQNEAQ. Reading from cysteine to phenylalanine, the CDR3 counts 15 amino acids. Of the read, only the CDR3 DNA is kept; its 45 bases are in frame from base 1. V has 1 base trimmed and J has 8 bases trimmed; junction bases matching no gene number 6. The chain joins TRBV7-9 to TRBJ1-4, with TRBD1 identical over 8 junction bases. What was sequenced was peripheral blood. The receptor was derived from a human donor in a cohort sampled during active COVID-19. Here is the DNA: TGTGCCAGCAGCTTAGGTACAGGGGGACGAGAAAAACTGTTTTTT. Translation gives CASSLGTGGREKLFF.